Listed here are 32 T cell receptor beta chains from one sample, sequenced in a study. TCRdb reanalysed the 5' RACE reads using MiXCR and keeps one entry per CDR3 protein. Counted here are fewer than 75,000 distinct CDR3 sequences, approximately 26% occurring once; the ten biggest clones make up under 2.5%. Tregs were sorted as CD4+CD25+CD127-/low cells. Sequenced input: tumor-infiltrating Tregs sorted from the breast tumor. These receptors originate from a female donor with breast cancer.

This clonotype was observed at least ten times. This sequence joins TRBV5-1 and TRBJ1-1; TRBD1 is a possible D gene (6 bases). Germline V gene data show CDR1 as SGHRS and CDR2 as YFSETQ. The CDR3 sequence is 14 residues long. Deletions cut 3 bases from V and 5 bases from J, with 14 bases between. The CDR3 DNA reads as TGCGCCAGCAGCTCTGGACAGCTTGGAACTGAAGCTTTCTTT. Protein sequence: CASSSGQLGTEAFF.

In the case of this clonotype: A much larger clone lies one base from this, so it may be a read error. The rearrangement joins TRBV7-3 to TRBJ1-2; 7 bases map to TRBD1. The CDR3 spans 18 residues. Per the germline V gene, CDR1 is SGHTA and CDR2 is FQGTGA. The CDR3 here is CASSVTGTELLANYGHTF. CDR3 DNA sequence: TGTGCCAGCAGCGTTACCGGGACAGAACTATTAGCTAACTATGGCCACACCTTC. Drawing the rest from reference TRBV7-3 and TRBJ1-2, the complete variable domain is GAGVSQTPSNKVTEKGKYVELRCDPISGHTALYWYRQSLGQGPEFLIYFQGTGAADDSGLPNDRFFAVRPEGSVSTLKIQRTERGDSAVYLCASSVTGTELLANYGHTFGSGTRLTVV.

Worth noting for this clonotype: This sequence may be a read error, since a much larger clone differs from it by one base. The CDR3 DNA reads as TGTGCCAGTCACCGTTCGAGGGGGACCGACAATGAGCAGTTCTTC. It is translated as CASHRSRGTDNEQFF. V and J are TRBV6-1 and TRBJ2-1; TRBD1 is a possible D gene (6 bases). The germline V gene has CDR1 MNHNS and CDR2 SASEGT. The V gene lost 9 bases and the J gene lost 5 bases, with 20 bases spanning the gap. This CDR3 contains 15 residues.

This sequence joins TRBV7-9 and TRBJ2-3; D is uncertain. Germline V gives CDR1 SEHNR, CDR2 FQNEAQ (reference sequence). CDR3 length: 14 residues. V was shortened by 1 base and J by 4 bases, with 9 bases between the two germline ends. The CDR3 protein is CASSLDRTADTQYF. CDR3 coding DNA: TGTGCCAGCAGCTTAGATAGGACCGCAGATACGCAGTATTTT.

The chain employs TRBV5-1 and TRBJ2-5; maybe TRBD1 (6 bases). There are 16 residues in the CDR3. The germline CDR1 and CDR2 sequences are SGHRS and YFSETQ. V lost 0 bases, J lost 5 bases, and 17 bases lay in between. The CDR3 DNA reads TGCGCCAGCAGCTTGGGGTCCGGGACAAAAGGGGAGACCCAGTACTTC. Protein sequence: CASSLGSGTKGETQYF.

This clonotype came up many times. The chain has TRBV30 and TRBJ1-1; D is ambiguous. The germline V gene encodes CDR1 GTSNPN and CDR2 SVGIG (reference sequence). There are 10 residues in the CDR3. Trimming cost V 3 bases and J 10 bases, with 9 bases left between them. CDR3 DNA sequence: TGTGCCTGGAGGAATGTTAGAGCTTTCTTT. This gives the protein CAWRNVRAFF.

The chain's CDR3 is CASSEVAGGSYEQFF. The DNA of the CDR3 is TGTGCCAGCAGTGAAGTTGCGGGAGGTTCCTATGAGCAGTTCTTC. The V gene is TRBV6-1, the J gene TRBJ2-1; 8 bases align to TRBD2. V dropped 1 base and J dropped 8; count of bases not matched to a gene: 7. CDR1 MNHNS and CDR2 SASEGT come from the germline V gene. The CDR3 sequence is 15 residues long.

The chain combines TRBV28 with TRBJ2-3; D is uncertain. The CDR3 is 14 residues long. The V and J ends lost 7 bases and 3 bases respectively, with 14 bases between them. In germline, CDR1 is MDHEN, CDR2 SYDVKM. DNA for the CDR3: TGTGCCAGCAATTCTCCTAGGAGAACAGATACGCAGTATTTT. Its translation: CASNSPRRTDTQYF.

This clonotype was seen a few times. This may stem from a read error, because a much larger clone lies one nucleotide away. CDR3: CASGVTGWDSPLHF. In nucleotides, the CDR3 is TGTGCCAGCGGCGTAACAGGGTGGGATTCACCCCTCCACTTT. This chain joins TRBV9 and TRBJ1-6, with TRBD1 as a possible D gene (6 bases). The CDR3 totals 14 residues. The germline V gene encodes CDR1 SGDLS and CDR2 YYNGEE.

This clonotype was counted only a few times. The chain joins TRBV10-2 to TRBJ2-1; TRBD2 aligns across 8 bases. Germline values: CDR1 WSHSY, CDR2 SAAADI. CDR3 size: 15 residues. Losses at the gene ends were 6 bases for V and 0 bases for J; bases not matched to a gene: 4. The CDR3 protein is CASRLGGGSYNEQFF. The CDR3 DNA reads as TGCGCCAGCAGGCTCGGGGGGGGCTCCTACAATGAGCAGTTCTTC.

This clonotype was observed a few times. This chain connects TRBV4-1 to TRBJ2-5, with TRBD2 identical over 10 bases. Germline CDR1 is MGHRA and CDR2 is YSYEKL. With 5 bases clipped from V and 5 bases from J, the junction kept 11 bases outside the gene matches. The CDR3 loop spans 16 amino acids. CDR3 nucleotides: TGCGCCAGCAGCTCCCGGCTAGCGGGGGCCGTGGAGACCCAGTACTTC. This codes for CASSSRLAGAVETQYF.

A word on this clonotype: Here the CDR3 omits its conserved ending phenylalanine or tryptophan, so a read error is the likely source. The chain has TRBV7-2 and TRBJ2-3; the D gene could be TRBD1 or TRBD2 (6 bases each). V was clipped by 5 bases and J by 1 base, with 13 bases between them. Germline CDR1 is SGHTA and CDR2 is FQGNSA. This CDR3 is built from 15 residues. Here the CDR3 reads CASSDRRGGTDTQYL. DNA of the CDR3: TGTGCCAGCAGCGACCGGAGGGGGGGCACAGATACGCAGTATTTA.

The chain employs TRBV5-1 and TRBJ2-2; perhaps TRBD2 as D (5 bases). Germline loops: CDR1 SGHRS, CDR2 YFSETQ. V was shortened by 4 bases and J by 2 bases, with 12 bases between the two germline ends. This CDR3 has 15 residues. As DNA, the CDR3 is TGCGCCAGCAGCGAGGGTTTCGGTAACACCGGGGAGCTGTTTTTT. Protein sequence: CASSEGFGNTGELFF.

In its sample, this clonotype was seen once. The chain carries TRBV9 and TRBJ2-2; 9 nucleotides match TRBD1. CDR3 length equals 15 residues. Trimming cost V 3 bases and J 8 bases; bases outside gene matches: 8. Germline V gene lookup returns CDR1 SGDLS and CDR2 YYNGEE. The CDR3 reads CASSGPQGAMGELFF. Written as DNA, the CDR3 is TGTGCCAGCAGCGGCCCACAGGGGGCTATGGGGGAGCTGTTTTTT. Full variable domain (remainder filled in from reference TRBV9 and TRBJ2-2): DSGVTQTPKHLITATGQRVTLRCSPRSGDLSVYWYQQSLDQGLQFLIQYYNGEERAKGNILERFSAQQFPDLHSELNLSSLELGDSALYFCASSGPQGAMGELFFGEGSRLTVL.

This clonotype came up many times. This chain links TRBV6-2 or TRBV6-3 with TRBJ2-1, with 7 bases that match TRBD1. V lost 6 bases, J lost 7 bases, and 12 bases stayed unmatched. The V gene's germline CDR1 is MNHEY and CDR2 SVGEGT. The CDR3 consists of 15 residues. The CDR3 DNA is TGTGCCAGCAGCCCCACCCCGGACAGGAGGAATGAGCAGTTCTTC. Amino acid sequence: CASSPTPDRRNEQFF.

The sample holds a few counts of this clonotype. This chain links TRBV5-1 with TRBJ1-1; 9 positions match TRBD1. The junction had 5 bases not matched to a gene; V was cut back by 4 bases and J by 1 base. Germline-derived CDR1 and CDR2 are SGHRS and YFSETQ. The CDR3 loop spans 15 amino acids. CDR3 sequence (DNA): TGCGCCAGCAGCCCGGGACAGGGATCGAACACTGAAGCTTTCTTT. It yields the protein CASSPGQGSNTEAFF. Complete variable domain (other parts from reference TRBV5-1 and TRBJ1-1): KAGVTQTPRYLIKTRGQQVTLSCSPISGHRSVSWYQQTPGQGLQFLFEYFSETQRNKGNFPGRFSGRQFSNSRSEMNVSTLELGDSALYLCASSPGQGSNTEAFFGQGTRLTVV.

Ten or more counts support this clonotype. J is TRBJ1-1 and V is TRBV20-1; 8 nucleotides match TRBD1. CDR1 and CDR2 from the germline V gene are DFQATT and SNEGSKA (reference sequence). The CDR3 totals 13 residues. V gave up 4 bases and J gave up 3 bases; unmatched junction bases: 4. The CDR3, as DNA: TGCAGTGCTACAGGGGGCGGGCACACTGAAGCTTTCTTT. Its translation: CSATGGGHTEAFF.

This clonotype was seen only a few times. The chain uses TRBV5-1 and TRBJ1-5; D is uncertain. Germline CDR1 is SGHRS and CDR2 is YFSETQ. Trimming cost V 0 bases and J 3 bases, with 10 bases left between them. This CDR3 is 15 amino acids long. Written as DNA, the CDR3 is TGCGCCAGCAGCTTGGAAGGGCAGCTCAATCAGCCCCAGCATTTT. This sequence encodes CASSLEGQLNQPQHF.

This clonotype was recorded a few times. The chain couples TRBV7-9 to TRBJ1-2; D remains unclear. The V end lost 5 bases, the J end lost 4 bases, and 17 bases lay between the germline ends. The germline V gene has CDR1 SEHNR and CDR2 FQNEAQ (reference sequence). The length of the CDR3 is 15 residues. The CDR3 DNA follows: TGTGCCAGCAGCCAAGCCAACCTACCTATCTATGGCTACACCTTC. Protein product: CASSQANLPIYGYTF.

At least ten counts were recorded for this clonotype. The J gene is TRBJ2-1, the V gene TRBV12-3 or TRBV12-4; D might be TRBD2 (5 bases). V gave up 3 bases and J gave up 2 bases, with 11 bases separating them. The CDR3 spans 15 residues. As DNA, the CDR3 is TGTGCCAGCAGTTTTTGGGAGTCCACCTACAATGAGCAGTTCTTC. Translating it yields CASSFWESTYNEQFF.

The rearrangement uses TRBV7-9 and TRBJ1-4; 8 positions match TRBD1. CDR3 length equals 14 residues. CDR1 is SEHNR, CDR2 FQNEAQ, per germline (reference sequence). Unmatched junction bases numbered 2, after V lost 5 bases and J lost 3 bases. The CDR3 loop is CASSRDRPNEKLFF. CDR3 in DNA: TGTGCCAGCAGCCGGGACAGGCCTAATGAAAAACTGTTTTTT.

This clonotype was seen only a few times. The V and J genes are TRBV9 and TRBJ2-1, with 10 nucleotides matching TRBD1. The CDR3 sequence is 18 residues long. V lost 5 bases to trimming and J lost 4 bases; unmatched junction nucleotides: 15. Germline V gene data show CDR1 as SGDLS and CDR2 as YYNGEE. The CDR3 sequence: CASSQGGRGTGEYNEQFF. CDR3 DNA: TGTGCCAGCAGTCAAGGGGGTCGGGGGACAGGGGAATACAATGAGCAGTTCTTC.

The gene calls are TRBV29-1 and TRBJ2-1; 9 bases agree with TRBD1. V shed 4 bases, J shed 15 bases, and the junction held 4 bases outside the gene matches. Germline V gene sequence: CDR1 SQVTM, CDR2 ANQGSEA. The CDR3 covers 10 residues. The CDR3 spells CSVGGQGRFF. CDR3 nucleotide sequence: TGCAGCGTTGGAGGACAGGGGAGGTTCTTC.

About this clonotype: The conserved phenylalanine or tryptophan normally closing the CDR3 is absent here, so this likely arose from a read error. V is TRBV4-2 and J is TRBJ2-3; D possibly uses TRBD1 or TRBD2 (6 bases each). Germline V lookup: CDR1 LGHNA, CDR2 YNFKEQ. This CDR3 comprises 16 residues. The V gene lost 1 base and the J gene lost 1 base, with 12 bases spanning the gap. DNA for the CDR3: TGTGCCAGCAGCCAAGGGAAGGGGGAGGGCACAGATACGCAGTATCTT. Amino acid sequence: CASSQGKGEGTDTQYL.

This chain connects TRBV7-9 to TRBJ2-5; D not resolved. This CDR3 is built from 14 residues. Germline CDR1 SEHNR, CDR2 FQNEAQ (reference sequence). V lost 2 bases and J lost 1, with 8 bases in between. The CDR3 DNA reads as TGTGCCAGCAGCTTATCCGGGTTCCAAGAGACCCAGTACTTC. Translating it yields CASSLSGFQETQYF.

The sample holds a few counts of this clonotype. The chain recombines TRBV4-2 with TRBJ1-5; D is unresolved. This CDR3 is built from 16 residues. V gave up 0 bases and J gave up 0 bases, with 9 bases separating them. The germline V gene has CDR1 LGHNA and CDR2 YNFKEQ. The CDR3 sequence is CASSQDWRNSNQPQHF. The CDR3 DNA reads TGTGCCAGCAGCCAAGATTGGCGGAATAGCAATCAGCCCCAGCATTTT.

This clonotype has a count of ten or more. For the CDR3, the DNA is TGCGCCAGCAGCCAAGGAGACGGTTTCTATGGCTACACCTTC. It codes for CASSQGDGFYGYTF. V and J are TRBV4-1 and TRBJ1-2; D gene ambiguous. The germline V gene encodes CDR1 MGHRA and CDR2 YSYEKL. The CDR3 is made up of 14 amino acids. V shed 1 base and J shed 4 bases, with 10 bases lying between them.

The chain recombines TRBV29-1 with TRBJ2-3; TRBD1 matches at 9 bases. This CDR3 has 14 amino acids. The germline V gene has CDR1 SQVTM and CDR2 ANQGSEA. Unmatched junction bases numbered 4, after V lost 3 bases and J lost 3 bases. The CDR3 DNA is TGCAGCGTTGACGGGGACAGGGTAACAGATACGCAGTATTTT. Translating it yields CSVDGDRVTDTQYF.

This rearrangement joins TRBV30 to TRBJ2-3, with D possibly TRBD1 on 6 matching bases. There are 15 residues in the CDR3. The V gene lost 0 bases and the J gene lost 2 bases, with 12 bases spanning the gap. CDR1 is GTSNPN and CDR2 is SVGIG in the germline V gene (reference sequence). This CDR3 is CAWSVPGVTTDTQYF. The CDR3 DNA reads TGTGCCTGGAGTGTACCAGGGGTAACCACAGATACGCAGTATTTT. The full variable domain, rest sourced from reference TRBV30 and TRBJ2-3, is SQTIHQWPATLVQPVGSPLSLECTVEGTSNPNLYWYRQAAGRGLQLLFYSVGIGQISSEVPQNLSASRPQDRQFILSSKKLLLSDSGFYLCAWSVPGVTTDTQYFGPGTRLTVL.

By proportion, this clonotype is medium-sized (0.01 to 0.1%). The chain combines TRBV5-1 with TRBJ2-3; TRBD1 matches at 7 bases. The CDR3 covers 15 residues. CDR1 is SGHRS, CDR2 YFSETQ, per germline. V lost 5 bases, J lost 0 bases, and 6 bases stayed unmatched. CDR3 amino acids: CASRPEGASTDTQYF. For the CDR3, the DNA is TGCGCCAGCAGACCCGAGGGGGCCAGCACAGATACGCAGTATTTT.

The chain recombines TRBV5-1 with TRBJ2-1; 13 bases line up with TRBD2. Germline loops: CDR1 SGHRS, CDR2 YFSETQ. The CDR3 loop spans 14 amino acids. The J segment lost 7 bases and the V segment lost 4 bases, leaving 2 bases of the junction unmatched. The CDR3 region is CASSKGLAGNEQFF. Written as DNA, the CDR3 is TGCGCCAGCAGCAAGGGACTAGCGGGGAATGAGCAGTTCTTC. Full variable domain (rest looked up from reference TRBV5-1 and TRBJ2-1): KAGVTQTPRYLIKTRGQQVTLSCSPISGHRSVSWYQQTPGQGLQFLFEYFSETQRNKGNFPGRFSGRQFSNSRSEMNVSTLELGDSALYLCASSKGLAGNEQFFGPGTRLTVL.

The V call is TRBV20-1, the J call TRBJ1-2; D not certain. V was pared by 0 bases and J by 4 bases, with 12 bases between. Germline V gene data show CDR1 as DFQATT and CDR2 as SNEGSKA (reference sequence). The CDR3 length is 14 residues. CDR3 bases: TGCAGTGCTAGAGATCGCAGAACACCCTATGGCTACACCTTC. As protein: CSARDRRTPYGYTF.